The clone carrying this T cell receptor (beta chain) has a count of ten or more. Its antigen is currently unknown. The V segment lost 4 bases and the J segment 10 bases; nucleotides outside the gene matches: 5. Germline V gene data show CDR1 as DFQATT and CDR2 as SNEGSKA (reference sequence). CDR3 size: 13 residues. The record originates from a study of T cell repertoires in cytomegalovirus infection. Study in general: Both CMV infection and a matching HLA type were indicated by public TCR beta signatures.

TCRdb called the reads again in MiXCR, with one record for every CDR3 protein. The data show about 500,000 distinct CDR3 sequences, with about 33% seen just once and 15% to 20% held by the top ten. Findings and caveats of the study: The cumulative frequency of public TCR beta families distinguished individuals who carried CMV together with the relevant HLA. Ex vivo, HLA-C-restricted CMV-specific TCR beta clonotypes prevailed over the rest of the response.

The TCR originated in a human donor in good health (CMV status not recorded). Some clones in this sample may be carry-over from other donors' samples. The sequencing used cultured PBMCs, collected from culture after CMV antigen stimulation. The chain couples TRBV20-1 to TRBJ1-6; 9 bases align to TRBD1. The CDR3 bases are TGCAGTGCTAAAGGACAGGGGAAATCACCCCTCCACTTT. Translated: CSAKGQGKSPLHF.